This T cell receptor (beta chain) appears in the sequencing data of a study of cytomegalovirus exposure and HLA in healthy donors. Study results and caveats: In a later analysis, most CMV-associated TCR beta chains appeared HLA-restricted.

A remark on this clone: What it binds is not known.

The CDR3 is 14 amino acids. J gave up 5 bases and V 5 bases, and 3 bases lay outside the gene matches. Per the germline V gene, CDR1 is SGHVS and CDR2 is FNYEAQ. Primers for the PCR totalled 60 Vbeta and 13 Jbeta. Clones were sequenced by immunoSEQ multiplex PCR, and TCRdb holds only the in-frame ones, with some missing. Of under 250,000 clones listed, about 86% are singletons. The genes are TRBV7-6 and TRBJ1-4; TRBD1 matches 9 bases. This receptor was identified in a woman aged 55-70 years in good health and CMV-seropositive. The sample comprised PBMCs. CDR3 in amino acids: CASSRTGVNEKLFF. The CDR3 nucleotides read TGTGCCAGCAGCCGGACAGGGGTGAATGAAAAACTGTTTTTT.